The 21 T cell receptor beta chains presented below share a single source sample, sequenced in a study of OX40 agonist ivuxolimab in advanced cancers. TCRdb keeps only in-frame clones here, not all; method: immunoSEQ multiplex PCR. The data hold tens of thousands of clones, with around 90% observed a single time. Sequenced material: CD4+ or CD8+ T cells sorted from blood, taken in a trial of the OX40 agonist ivuxolimab. All receptors come from an adult with an advanced solid tumor such as melanoma, head and neck, liver or kidney cancer.

The rearrangement uses TRBV6-1 and TRBJ1-2, with 9 bases fitting TRBD1. Losses at the gene ends were 11 bases for V and 2 bases for J; bases not matched to a gene: 12. The germline CDR1 and CDR2 sequences are MNHNS and SASEGT. This CDR3 region has 15 residues. Here the CDR3 DNA reads TGTGCCGGGGACAGGGTTTTTTCTCCCAACTATGGCTACACCTTC. This gives the protein CAGDRVFSPNYGYTF.

The chain recombines TRBV21-1 with TRBJ1-1. TRBV21-1 corresponds to a pseudogene. The CDR3 sequence is 13 residues long. In DNA form, the CDR3 reads TGTGCCCCGAAGGACGCTACCAACACTGAAGCTTTCTTT. It translates to CAPKDATNTEAFF.

The chain employs TRBV19 and TRBJ1-1; 9 bases align to TRBD1. CDR1 is LNHDA, CDR2 SQIVND, per germline (reference sequence). The CDR3 loop spans 19 amino acids. Unmatched junction bases numbered 16, after V lost 2 bases and J lost 3 bases. CDR3 sequence: CASSIISGTGILGDTEAFF. The DNA for the CDR3 is TGTGCCAGTAGTATAATATCCGGGACAGGGATACTTGGGGACACTGAAGCTTTCTTT.

The rearrangement joins TRBV11-2 to TRBJ1-1, with TRBD1 as a possible D gene (5 bases). The germline CDR1 and CDR2 sequences are SGHAT and FQNNGV. Trimming pared 3 bases from V and 2 bases from J, leaving 7 bases between. The CDR3 is 13 residues long. The CDR3 protein is CASSFTGNTEAFF. The CDR3 region has the DNA TGTGCCAGCAGCTTCACAGGTAACACTGAAGCTTTCTTT.

The J gene is TRBJ1-2, the V gene TRBV4-1; 7 bases are a match to TRBD1. CDR1 is MGHRA and CDR2 is YSYEKL in the germline V gene. V was pared by 3 bases and J by 0 bases, with 13 bases of the junction left unmatched. The CDR3 is 18 amino acids. CDR3 nucleotides: TGCGCCAGCAGCCAGGCCCGACAGGGATCCCTTTCTAACTATGGCTACACCTTC. Amino acid sequence: CASSQARQGSLSNYGYTF.

The V call is TRBV9, the J call TRBJ1-1; D call uncertain. Trimming removed 2 bases at V and 14 bases at J, with 19 bases between. CDR1 is SGDLS, CDR2 YYNGEE, per germline. The CDR3 runs 13 residues. Here the CDR3 DNA reads TGTGCCAGCAGCGTTTTTGGGCAGACTGACATCTTCTTT. This sequence encodes CASSVFGQTDIFF.

This sequence joins TRBV27 and TRBJ2-1, with D possibly being TRBD1 (6 bases). V was trimmed by 6 bases and J by 3 bases, leaving 9 bases between them. CDR1 is MNHEY, CDR2 SMNVEV, per germline (reference sequence). The CDR3 is 13 residues long. The CDR3 region has the DNA TGTGCCAGCAGCCGGACAGTCTACAATGAGCAGTTCTTC. As protein: CASSRTVYNEQFF.

The chain is built from TRBV30 and TRBJ2-3; a weak D match, TRBD2 (5 bases). Germline lookup yields CDR1 GTSNPN and CDR2 SVGIG (reference sequence). The CDR3 length is 13 residues. CDR3 in amino acids: CATAEATTDTQYF. CDR3 sequence (DNA): TGTGCAACAGCGGAGGCTACCACAGATACGCAGTATTTT.

The genes are TRBV28 and TRBJ2-7; possible D gene TRBD2, 6 bases. Germline-derived CDR1 and CDR2 are MDHEN and SYDVKM. The V end lost 8 bases, the J end lost 2 bases, and 13 bases lay between the germline ends. The CDR3 contains 13 residues. CDR3 protein: CASRPGEAYEQYF. CDR3 DNA: TGTGCCAGCCGACCGGGAGAGGCCTACGAGCAGTACTTC.

This chain connects TRBV7-6 to TRBJ2-5; 7 bases map to TRBD2. The trim removed 6 bases at V and 0 bases at J, leaving 7 bases unmatched. This CDR3 has 15 amino acids. Germline V lookup: CDR1 SGHVS, CDR2 FNYEAQ. CDR3 DNA sequence: TGTGCCAGCAGGCGTGGAGCGGGGAACCAAGAGACCCAGTACTTC. Its translation is CASRRGAGNQETQYF.

The V gene is TRBV11-2, the J gene TRBJ1-1; D remains ambiguous. Trimming stripped 5 bases from V and 7 bases from J, with 23 bases between. This CDR3 has 16 residues. The V gene's germline CDR1 is SGHAT and CDR2 FQNNGV. CDR3 in amino acids: CASSPGWFGERDEAFF. DNA for the CDR3: TGTGCCAGCAGCCCCGGTTGGTTTGGGGAGAGGGATGAAGCTTTCTTT. Full variable domain (missing parts from reference TRBV11-2 and TRBJ1-1): EAGVAQSPRYKIIEKRQSVAFWCNPISGHATLYWYQQILGQGPKLLIQFQNNGVVDDSQLPKDRFSAERLKGVDSTLKIQPAKLEDSAVYLCASSPGWFGERDEAFFGQGTRLTVV.

The rearrangement joins TRBV11-2 to TRBJ2-7; 9 bases line up with TRBD1. Germline CDR1 is SGHAT and CDR2 is FQNNGV. The CDR3 contains 14 residues. With V trimmed by 4 bases and J by 4 bases, 5 bases remained unmatched. The CDR3 loop reads CASSSWTGEYEQYF. Here the CDR3 DNA reads TGTGCCAGCAGCTCTTGGACAGGGGAGTACGAGCAGTACTTC.

In its sample, this clone was seen once. The chain has TRBV7-7 and TRBJ2-3; D gene uncertain. V was clipped by 1 base and J by 3 bases, with 5 bases between them. This CDR3 is built from 13 residues. Germline CDR1 is SSHAT and CDR2 is FNYEAQ (reference sequence). CDR3 sequence reads: CASSLVETDTQYF. The CDR3 nucleotides are TGTGCCAGCAGCTTAGTTGAGACAGATACGCAGTATTTT.

This rearrangement joins TRBV5-1 to TRBJ2-3; maybe TRBD2 (5 bases). This CDR3 is 15 amino acids long. V lost 9 bases, J lost 2 bases, and 19 bases lay in between. Germline CDR1 SGHRS, CDR2 YFSETQ. CDR3 coding DNA: TGCGCCACACGGACTCACGAGGCCCTCACAGATACGCAGTATTTT. The encoded protein is CATRTHEALTDTQYF.

The gene calls are TRBV19 and TRBJ2-3, with 8 bases lining up with TRBD1. CDR1 and CDR2 (germline): LNHDA, SQIVND (reference sequence). The CDR3 covers 14 residues. Losses at the gene ends were 8 bases for V and 1 base for J; bases not matched to a gene: 5. CDR3 residues: CASHTGQGTDTQYF. In nucleotides, the CDR3 is TGTGCCAGTCATACGGGACAGGGCACAGATACGCAGTATTTT.

This clone came up once. The genes are TRBV5-5 and TRBJ2-7; 7 bases match TRBD1. Germline-derived CDR1 and CDR2 are SGHKS and YYEKEE (reference sequence). The CDR3 totals 14 residues. J was trimmed by 3 bases and V by 5 bases; bases with no gene match: 8. CDR3 nucleotides: TGTGCCAGCAGAACCGGGACAGCCGGCTACGAGCAGTACTTC. Its protein product is CASRTGTAGYEQYF. Complete variable domain (other parts from reference TRBV5-5 and TRBJ2-7): DAGVTQSPTHLIKTRGQQVTLRCSPISGHKSVSWYQQVLGQGPQFIFQYYEKEERGRGNFPDRFSARQFPNYSSELNVNALLLGDSALYLCASRTGTAGYEQYFGPGTRLTVT.

The chain employs TRBV7-9 and TRBJ2-3, with a tentative D call TRBD1 (5 bases). The germline V gene encodes CDR1 SEHNR and CDR2 FQNEAQ (reference sequence). The CDR3 is made up of 14 amino acids. Trimming removed 1 base from V and 2 bases from J, with 7 bases in between. In nucleotides, the CDR3 is TGTGCCAGCAGCTTAGAGGACAACACAGATACGCAGTATTTT. Its translation is CASSLEDNTDTQYF.

This clone has just one count. V and J are TRBV28 and TRBJ1-4; D is uncertain. Trimming cost V 6 bases and J 2 bases, with 16 bases left between them. Germline CDR1 and CDR2: MDHEN and SYDVKM. The CDR3 extends over 16 amino acids. The CDR3 here is CASSSLTVSTNEKLFF. The CDR3 DNA follows: TGTGCCAGCAGCTCCCTGACGGTATCGACTAATGAAAAACTGTTTTTT.

This chain links TRBV7-2 with TRBJ1-2; 7 bases match TRBD1. Looked up from germline, CDR1 is SGHTA and CDR2 is FQGNSA. The CDR3 contains 13 residues. J gave up 6 bases and V 3 bases, and 4 bases lay outside the gene matches. CDR3 nucleotide sequence: TGTGCCAGCAGCTTTTTAACAGGGGATGGCTACACCTTC. Residues: CASSFLTGDGYTF.

The chain carries TRBV27 and TRBJ1-1, with a weak D call TRBD1 (5 bases). This CDR3 has 13 residues. Looked up from germline, CDR1 is MNHEY and CDR2 is SMNVEV (reference sequence). Between the trimmed V and J ends, which lost 4 bases and 2 bases, there was a span of 8 bases. The CDR3 here is CASSSQGNTEAFF. CDR3 coding DNA: TGTGCCAGCAGTTCTCAGGGCAACACTGAAGCTTTCTTT.

The V gene is TRBV6-1, the J gene TRBJ2-1; a weak D match, TRBD1 (6 bases). Germline values: CDR1 MNHNS, CDR2 SASEGT. The ends were cut back, 0 bases at V and 12 bases at J, with 18 bases in the middle. The CDR3 consists of 15 residues. The DNA for the CDR3 is TGTGCCAGCAGTGAAGCACAGGGCTCCGCGAGAGGGCAGTTCTTC. Translation gives CASSEAQGSARGQFF.